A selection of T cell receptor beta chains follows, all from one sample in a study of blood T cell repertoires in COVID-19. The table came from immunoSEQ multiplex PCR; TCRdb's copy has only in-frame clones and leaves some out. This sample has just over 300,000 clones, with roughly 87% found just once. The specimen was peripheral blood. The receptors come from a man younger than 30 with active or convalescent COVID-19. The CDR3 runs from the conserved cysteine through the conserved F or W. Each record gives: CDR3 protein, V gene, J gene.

CASSPTGTYEQYF	TRBV6-5	TRBJ2-7
CAGEMNTGELFF	TRBV12-3/TRBV12-4	TRBJ2-2
CASSQASTVQETQYF	TRBV3-1/TRBV3-2	TRBJ2-5
CASSDSAGGLAKNIQYF	TRBV6-1	TRBJ2-4
CASSPTGESSGANVLTF	TRBV27	TRBJ2-6
CASKDRGIYGYTF	TRBV19	TRBJ1-2
CASSSLAGYTDTQYF	TRBV7-9	TRBJ2-3
CASSFMRESGEQYF	TRBV27	TRBJ2-7
CASSPPAGAGANVLTF	TRBV18	TRBJ2-6
CASSEWPGNTIYF	TRBV6-1	TRBJ1-3
CASSTRQDRTDTQYF	TRBV7-9	TRBJ2-3
CSVETGQGANEQYF	TRBV29-1	TRBJ2-7
CASGRSNYGYTF	TRBV27	TRBJ1-2
CASSYWTSGRTDTQYF	TRBV11-2	TRBJ2-3
CASKLVSYEQYF	TRBV2	TRBJ2-7
CASSLSSGGGLQETQYF	TRBV7-6	TRBJ2-5
CASSNRQGAQPQHF	TRBV28	TRBJ1-5
CATSDPTSGNYNEQFF	TRBV24-1	TRBJ2-1
CASSSRGEQYF	TRBV5-1	TRBJ2-7
CAIKGAGTEFYNEQFF	TRBV10-3	TRBJ2-1
CASTPETSDNEQFF	TRBV7-9	TRBJ2-1
CASARWTGYTEAFF	TRBV19	TRBJ1-1
CASSQDGASNQPQHF	TRBV4-3	TRBJ1-5
CASNLGTGGVYEQYF	TRBV5-6	TRBJ2-7
CASSPGGSQAFF	TRBV4-2	TRBJ1-1
CASSLEVGAASAFF	TRBV5-1	TRBJ1-1
CASSPSPGSHIYGYTF	TRBV28	TRBJ1-2
CATSRDGGIQPQHF	TRBV15	TRBJ1-5
CASSLVIPGLAGELFF	TRBV5-1	TRBJ2-2
CASSATELDGYTF	TRBV6-4	TRBJ1-2
CATSRGRLREGRQETQYF	TRBV15	TRBJ2-5
CASRGTSGKGRETQYF	TRBV5-1	TRBJ2-5
CASSYPGFSSYNEQFF	TRBV7-9	TRBJ2-1
CASQTGAAGNTIYF	TRBV19	TRBJ1-3
CASSSGGRGPYEQYF	TRBV5-1	TRBJ2-7
CASSPTGSYEQYF	TRBV13	TRBJ2-7
CASSLDRDYGYTF	TRBV7-9	TRBJ1-2
CASSLGAPGAMVDSPLHF	TRBV2	TRBJ1-6
CASSQETGGAWDSPLHF	TRBV3-1/TRBV3-2	TRBJ1-6
CASSERGGGELFF	TRBV27	TRBJ2-2
CASGLVGSGTGGNQPQHF	TRBV12-5	TRBJ1-5